This T cell receptor (beta chain) was sequenced during a study of blood T cell repertoires in COVID-19. About the research overall: T cells, B-cell-depleted T cells, or PBMCs supplied cDNA or gDNA.

Seattle patient enrollment occurred during active infection, with longitudinal follow-up thereafter. V lost 3 bases to trimming and J lost 2 bases; unmatched junction nucleotides: 4. Germline V gene lookup returns CDR1 SEHNR and CDR2 FQNEAQ (reference sequence). This CDR3 spans 15 amino acids. The method was immunoSEQ multiplex PCR; TCRdb's version includes in-frame clones alone and lacks a portion of them. Altogether some 390,000 clones are present, more than 70% being singletons, with the ten largest covering about 2.1%. Material for sequencing was peripheral blood. The rearrangement joins TRBV7-9 to TRBJ2-3; the match to TRBD1 covers 8 bases. The sequence was obtained from a woman aged 60-70 years with COVID-19, enrolled during active disease. The CDR3 here is CASSFRDRYTDTQYF. The CDR3 nucleotides read TGTGCCAGCAGCTTCCGGGACAGGTACACAGATACGCAGTATTTT. The whole variable domain, filled in from reference TRBV7-9 and TRBJ2-3, reads DTGVSQNPRHKITKRGQNVTFRCDPISEHNRLYWYRQTLGQGPEFLTYFQNEAQLEKSRLLSDRFSAERPKGSFSTLEIQRTEQGDSAMYLCASSFRDRYTDTQYFGPGTRLTVL.